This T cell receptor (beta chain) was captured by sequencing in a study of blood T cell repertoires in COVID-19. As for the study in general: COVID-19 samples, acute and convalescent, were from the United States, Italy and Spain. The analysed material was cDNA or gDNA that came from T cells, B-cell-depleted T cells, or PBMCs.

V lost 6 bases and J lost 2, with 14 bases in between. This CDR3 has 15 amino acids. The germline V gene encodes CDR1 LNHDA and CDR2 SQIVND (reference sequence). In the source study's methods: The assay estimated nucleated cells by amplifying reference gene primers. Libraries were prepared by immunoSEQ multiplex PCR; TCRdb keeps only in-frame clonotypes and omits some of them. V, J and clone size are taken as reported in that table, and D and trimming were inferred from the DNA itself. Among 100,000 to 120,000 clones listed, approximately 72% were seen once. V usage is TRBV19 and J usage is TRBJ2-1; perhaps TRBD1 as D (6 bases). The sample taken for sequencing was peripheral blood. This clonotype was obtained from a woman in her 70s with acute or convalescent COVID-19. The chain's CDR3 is CASRPGTYAYNEQFF. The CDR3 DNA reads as TGTGCCAGTAGACCCGGGACATATGCCTACAATGAGCAGTTCTTC.